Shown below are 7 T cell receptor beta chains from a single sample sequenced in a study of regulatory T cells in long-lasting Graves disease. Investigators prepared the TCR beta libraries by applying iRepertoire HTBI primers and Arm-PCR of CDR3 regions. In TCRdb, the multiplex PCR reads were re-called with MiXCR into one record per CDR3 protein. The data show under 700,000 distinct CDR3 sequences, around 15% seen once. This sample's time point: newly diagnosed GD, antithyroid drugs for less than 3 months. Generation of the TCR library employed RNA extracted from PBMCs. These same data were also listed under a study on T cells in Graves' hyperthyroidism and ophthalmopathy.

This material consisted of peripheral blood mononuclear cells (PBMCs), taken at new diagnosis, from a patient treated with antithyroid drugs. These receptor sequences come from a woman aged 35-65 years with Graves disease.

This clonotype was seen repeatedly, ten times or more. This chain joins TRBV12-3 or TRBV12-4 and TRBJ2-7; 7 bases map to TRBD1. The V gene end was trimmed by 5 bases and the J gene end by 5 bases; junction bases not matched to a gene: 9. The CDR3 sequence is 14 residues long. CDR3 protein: CASSLGQVVDEQYF. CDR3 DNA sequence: TGTGCCAGCAGTCTAGGACAGGTGGTAGACGAGCAGTACTTC.

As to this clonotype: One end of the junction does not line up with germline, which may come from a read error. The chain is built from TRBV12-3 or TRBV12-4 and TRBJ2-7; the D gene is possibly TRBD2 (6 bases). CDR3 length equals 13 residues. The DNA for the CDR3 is TGTGCCAGCGGTTTAGCGGCCACCTACGAGCAGTACTTC. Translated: CASGLAATYEQYF.

The CDR3 DNA reads TGTGCCTGGAGTCCCCAGCGGGGGGGCCCTGCAGATACGCAGTATTTT. This codes for CAWSPQRGGPADTQYF. The V gene is TRBV30, the J gene TRBJ2-3; 10 nucleotides line up with TRBD2. This CDR3 has 16 residues. Germline values: CDR1 GTSNPN, CDR2 SVGIG (reference sequence). V lost 2 bases to trimming and J lost 4 bases; unmatched junction nucleotides: 9.

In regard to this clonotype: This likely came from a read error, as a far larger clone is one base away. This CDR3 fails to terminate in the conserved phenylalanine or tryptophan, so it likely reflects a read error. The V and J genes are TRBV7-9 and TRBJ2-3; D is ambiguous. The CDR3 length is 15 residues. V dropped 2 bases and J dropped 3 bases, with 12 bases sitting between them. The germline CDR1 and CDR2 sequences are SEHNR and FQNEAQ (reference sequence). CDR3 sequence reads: CASSLITSLTDTQYL. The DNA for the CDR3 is TGTGCCAGCAGCTTAATAACAAGTTTGACAGATACGCAGTATCTT.

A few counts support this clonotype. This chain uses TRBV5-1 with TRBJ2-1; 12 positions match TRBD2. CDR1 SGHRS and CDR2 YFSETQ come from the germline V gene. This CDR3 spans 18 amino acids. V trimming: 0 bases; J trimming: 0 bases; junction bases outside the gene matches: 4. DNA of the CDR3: TGCGCCAGCAGCTTGGGGGCTAGCGGGGGGGCCTCCTACAATGAGCAGTTCTTC. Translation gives CASSLGASGGASYNEQFF.

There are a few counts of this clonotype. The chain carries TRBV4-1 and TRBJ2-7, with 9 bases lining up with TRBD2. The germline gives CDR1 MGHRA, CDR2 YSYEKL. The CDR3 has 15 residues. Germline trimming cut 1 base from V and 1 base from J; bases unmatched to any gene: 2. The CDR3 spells CASSQATSGSYEQYF. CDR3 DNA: TGCGCCAGCAGCCAAGCTACTAGCGGGTCCTACGAGCAGTACTTC.

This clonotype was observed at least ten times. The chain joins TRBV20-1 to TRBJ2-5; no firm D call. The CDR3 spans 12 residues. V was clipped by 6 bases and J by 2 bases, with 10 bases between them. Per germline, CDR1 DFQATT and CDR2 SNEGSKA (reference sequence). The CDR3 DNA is TGCAGTGCCCCAGACATGCAAGAGACCCAGTACTTC. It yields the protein CSAPDMQETQYF.